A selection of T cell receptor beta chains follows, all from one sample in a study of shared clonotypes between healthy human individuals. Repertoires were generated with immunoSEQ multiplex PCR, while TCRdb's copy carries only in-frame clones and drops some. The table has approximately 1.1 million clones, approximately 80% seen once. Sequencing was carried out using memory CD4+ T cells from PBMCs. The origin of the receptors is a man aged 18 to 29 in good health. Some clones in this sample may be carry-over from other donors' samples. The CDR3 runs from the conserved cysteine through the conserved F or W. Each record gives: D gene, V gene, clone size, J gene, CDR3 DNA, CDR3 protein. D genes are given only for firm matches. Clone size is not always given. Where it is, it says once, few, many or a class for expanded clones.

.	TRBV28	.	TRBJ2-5	TGTGCCAGCAGCCCCGGGGTGGAGACCCAGTACTTC	CASSPGVETQYF
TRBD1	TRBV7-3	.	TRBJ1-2	TGTGCCAGCAGCTTCAACAGGGGATTAGATGGCTACACCTTC	CASSFNRGLDGYTF
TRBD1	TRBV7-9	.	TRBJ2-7	TGTGCCAGCAGCTTATTCGTTGGGACAGGGGCCTACGAGCAGTACTTC	CASSLFVGTGAYEQYF
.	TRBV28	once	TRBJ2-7	TGTGCCAGCAGTTTGATAGGGGGAGTGAACCACGAGCAGTACTTC	CASSLIGGVNHEQYF
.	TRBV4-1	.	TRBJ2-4	TGCGCCAGCAGCCAAGGCCCTGGAAACATTCAGTACTTC	CASSQGPGNIQYF
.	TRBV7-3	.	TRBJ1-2	TGTGCCAGCAGCTTACTGCCTACTGCTGGCTACACCTTC	CASSLLPTAGYTF
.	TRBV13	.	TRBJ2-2	TGTGCCAGCACCTTCGCCTTTCGGGGTTTCACCGGGGAGCTGTTTTTT	CASTFAFRGFTGELFF
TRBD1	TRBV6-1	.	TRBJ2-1	TGTGCCAGCAATGACAGGACAGGGGGCAGGTCCTACAATGAGCAGTTCTTC	CASNDRTGGRSYNEQFF
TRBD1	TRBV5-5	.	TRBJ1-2	TGTGCCAGCAGCCAACTGGGACAGGGAGACGGCTACACCTTC	CASSQLGQGDGYTF
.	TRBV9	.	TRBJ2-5	TGTGCCAGCAGCCCGCCGACAGGACAAGAGACCCAGTACTTC	CASSPPTGQETQYF
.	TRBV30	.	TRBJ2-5	TGTGCCTGGAGGGATATACAGGGTGCCCAGTACTTC	CAWRDIQGAQYF
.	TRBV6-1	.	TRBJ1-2	TGTGCCAGCTCTCGATCTGACCGAGACAGCTATGGCTACACCTTC	CASSRSDRDSYGYTF
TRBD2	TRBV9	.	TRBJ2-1	TGTGCCAGCAGCGTAGCTCCTAGCGGGGATCTTTACAATGAGCAGTTCTTC	CASSVAPSGDLYNEQFF
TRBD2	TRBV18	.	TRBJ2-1	TGTGCCAGCTCATTCCTAGCGGGAGGCAGCAATGAGCAGTTCTTC	CASSFLAGGSNEQFF
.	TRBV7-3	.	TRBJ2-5	TGTGCCAGCAGCTTGGGGCAGGGTATTGGGGTAGAGACCCAGTACTTC	CASSLGQGIGVETQYF
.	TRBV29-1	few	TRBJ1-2	TGCAGCGTGACGGTGGATCCCTCGGGCTACACCTTC	CSVTVDPSGYTF
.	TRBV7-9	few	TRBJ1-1	TGTGCCAGCAGCGATCAGAACACTGAAGCTTTCTTT	CASSDQNTEAFF
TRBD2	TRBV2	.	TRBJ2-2	TGTGCCAGCAGTCCGAGCGGGAAAGAGACCGGGGAGCTGTTTTTT	CASSPSGKETGELFF
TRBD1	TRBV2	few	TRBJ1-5	TGTGCCAGCAGTGAACAGGGGGCAGATCAGCCCCAGCATTTT	CASSEQGADQPQHF
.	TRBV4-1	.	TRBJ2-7	TGCGCCAGCAGCCAACCGGGTAGGGCCTACGAGCAGTACTTC	CASSQPGRAYEQYF
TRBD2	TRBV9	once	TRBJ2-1	TGTGCCAGCAGCTTGACTAGCAAAATCTCCTACAATGAGCAGTTCTTC	CASSLTSKISYNEQFF
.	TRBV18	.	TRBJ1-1	TGTGCCAGCTCCCCGACAGTAGGGGAGGCCACTGAAGCTTTCTTT	CASSPTVGEATEAFF
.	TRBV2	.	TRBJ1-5	TGTGCCAGCCGGGGGGGCAGGGCCCCCAATCAGCCCCAGCATTTT	CASRGGRAPNQPQHF
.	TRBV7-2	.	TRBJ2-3	TGTGCCAGCAGCTCATCAGGGGCAGATACGCAGTATTTT	CASSSSGADTQYF
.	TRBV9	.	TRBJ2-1	TGTGCCAGCAGCGTTACAGGGTCGGGTGAGCAGTTCTTC	CASSVTGSGEQFF
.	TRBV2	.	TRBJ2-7	TGTGCCAGCAGTGAATTCTACGAGCAGTACTTC	CASSEFYEQYF
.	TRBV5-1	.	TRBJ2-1	TGCGCCAGCAGCTTTATCCGGGGATATGAGCAGTTCTTC	CASSFIRGYEQFF
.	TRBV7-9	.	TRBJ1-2	TGTGCCAGCAACACTGAAGGGGGCTACACCTTC	CASNTEGGYTF
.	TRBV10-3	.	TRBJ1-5	TGTGCCATCAGCCAGGAGAATAGTTACAATCAGCCCCAGCATTTT	CAISQENSYNQPQHF
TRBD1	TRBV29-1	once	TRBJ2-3	TGCAGCGATCACGACAGGGGGAGGGGGGCAGATACGCAGTATTTT	CSDHDRGRGADTQYF
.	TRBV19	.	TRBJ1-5	TGTGCCAGTACCGATCGGCAGGGGTATCAGCCCCAGCATTTT	CASTDRQGYQPQHF
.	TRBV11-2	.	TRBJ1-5	TGTGCCAGCAGCCCGAGTTTTGGTAGCAATCAGCCCCAGCATTTT	CASSPSFGSNQPQHF
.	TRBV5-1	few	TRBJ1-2	TGCGCCAGCAGCTTGGGGAGGGTAGACTATGGCTACACCTTC	CASSLGRVDYGYTF
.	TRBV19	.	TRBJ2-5	TGTGCCAGTAGTACCCGAACCATTAATTACAGGGCGCGAGGGGAGACCCAGTACTTC	CASSTRTINYRARGETQYF
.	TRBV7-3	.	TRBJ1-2	TGTGCCAGCAGCGTTGCCGGGGTGAGCTATGGCTACACCTTC	CASSVAGVSYGYTF
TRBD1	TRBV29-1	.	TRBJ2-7	TGCAGCGTTGTGATCCAACCAAGGGACAGGGCCGACTACGAGCAGTACTTC	CSVVIQPRDRADYEQYF
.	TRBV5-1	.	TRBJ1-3	TGCGCCAGCAGCACGGGTGGGGCAGGGGACACCATATATTTT	CASSTGGAGDTIYF
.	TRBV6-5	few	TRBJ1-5	TGTGCCAGCAGTTACTCGTTTACGGACCCCCAGCCCCAGCATTTT	CASSYSFTDPQPQHF
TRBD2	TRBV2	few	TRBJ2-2	TGTGCCAGCAGTGCGTGGGGAGGGAGCACCGGGGAGCTGTTTTTT	CASSAWGGSTGELFF
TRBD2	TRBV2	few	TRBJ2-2	TGTGCCAGCAGTGGAACGGTAGCGGGGAACGGGGAGCTGTTTTTT	CASSGTVAGNGELFF
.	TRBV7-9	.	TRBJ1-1	TGTGCCAGTAAACAGGGAATGAACACTGAAGCTTTCTTT	CASKQGMNTEAFF
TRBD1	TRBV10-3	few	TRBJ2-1	TGTGCCTCGAGGACAGGGGGCCGACGGGACAATGAGCAGTTCTTC	CASRTGGRRDNEQFF
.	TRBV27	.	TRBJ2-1	TGTGCCAGCAGTGCCGGGGACACTCGTGGGAATGAGCAGTTCTTC	CASSAGDTRGNEQFF
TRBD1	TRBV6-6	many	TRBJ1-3	TGTGCCAGCAGGATGACAGGGGTGGATAGCATATATTTT	CASRMTGVDSIYF
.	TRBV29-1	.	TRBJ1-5	TGCAGCGTTGAAAGCAGGGAGCCACACAGCAGTCAGCCCCAGCATTTT	CSVESREPHSSQPQHF
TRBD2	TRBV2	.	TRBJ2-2	TGTGCCAGCAGGAGACTAGCGGGAGGAGATACCGGGGAGCTGTTTTTT	CASRRLAGGDTGELFF
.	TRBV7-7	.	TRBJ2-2	TGTGCCAGCAGCGCCCTAGCGAACACCGGGGAGCTGTTTTTT	CASSALANTGELFF
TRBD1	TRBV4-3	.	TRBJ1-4	TGCGCCAGCAGCCAAGGGGCAGGGGGGGCTAATGAAAAACTGTTTTTT	CASSQGAGGANEKLFF
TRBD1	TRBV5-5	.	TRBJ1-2	TGTGCCAGCAGCCAGGGGGACAGGGATGTCGGTGGCTACACCTTC	CASSQGDRDVGGYTF
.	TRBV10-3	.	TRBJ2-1	TGTGCCATCAAACGGGCGCTACTGAATGAGCAGTTCTTC	CAIKRALLNEQFF
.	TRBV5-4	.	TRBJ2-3	TGTGCCAGCAGCTTGTCCGCAGGGAGCACAGATACGCAGTATTTT	CASSLSAGSTDTQYF
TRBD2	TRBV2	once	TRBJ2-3	TGTGCCAGCAGGGGTGAAGCGGGAGGCTTAACAGATACGCAGTATTTT	CASRGEAGGLTDTQYF
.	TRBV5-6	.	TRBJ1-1	TGTGCCAGCAGCTTGGAGTTTTCGGGCAGGGGAGGGACTGAAGCTTTCTTT	CASSLEFSGRGGTEAFF
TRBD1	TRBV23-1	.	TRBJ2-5	TGCGCCAGCAGTCCCCCCCCAACAGGGGCTGTCCAAGAGACCCAGTACTTC	CASSPPPTGAVQETQYF
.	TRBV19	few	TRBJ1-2	TGTGCCAGTAAGCTACGGAGCAACTATGGCTACACCTTC	CASKLRSNYGYTF
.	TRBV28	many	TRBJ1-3	TGTGCCAGCAGTTCCGGCTTCTCTGGAAACACCATATATTTT	CASSSGFSGNTIYF
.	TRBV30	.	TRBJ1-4	TGTGCCTGGAGTCCCATGACGGCGCTTAATGAAAAACTGTTTTTT	CAWSPMTALNEKLFF
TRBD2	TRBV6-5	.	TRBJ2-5	TGTGCCAGCAGCCTCGGACTAGCTCAGACCCAGTACTTC	CASSLGLAQTQYF
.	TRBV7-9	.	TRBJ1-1	TGTGCCAGCAGCTTAGAAGGGTCCACTGAAGCTTTCTTT	CASSLEGSTEAFF
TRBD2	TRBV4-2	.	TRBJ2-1	TGTGCCAGCAGCCAAGTGCTAGCGGGAGGTGGGCGTTACGTTGAGCAGTTCTTC	CASSQVLAGGGRYVEQFF